This T cell receptor beta chain stems from a study of blood T cell repertoires in COVID-19. For the study at large: Italy, Spain and the United States were the sources of the convalescent and acute COVID-19 samples. Sources were T cells, B-cell-depleted T cells, or PBMCs; the material itself was cDNA or gDNA.

The CDR3 covers 14 residues. The germline V and J ends were trimmed by 6 bases and 4 bases, with 13 bases remaining between them. The V gene's germline CDR1 is MNHEY and CDR2 SVGAGI. Original methodology: Amplified reference gene primers provided the basis for estimating nucleated cell counts. Produced via immunoSEQ multiplex PCR; TCRdb's table is partial and in-frame only. That table gives V, J and clone size, and the DNA gave D and trimming. The sample contains about 350,000 clones, around nine tenths of which appear only once. The sequenced material came from peripheral blood. The sequence came from a woman younger than 35 who had recovered from COVID-19. The chain combines TRBV6-5 with TRBJ1-3; tentatively, D is TRBD1 (6 bases). The chain's CDR3 is CASRQTGQGNTIYF. DNA of the CDR3: TGTGCCAGCAGACAAACCGGACAGGGAAACACCATATATTTT.